Each of the 5 T cell receptor beta chains below was sequenced from the same sample in a study of cytomegalovirus exposure and HLA in healthy donors. PCR used 60 Vbeta primers and 13 Jbeta primers. Some clones are missing from TCRdb's copy, which holds only in-frame ones; the method was immunoSEQ multiplex PCR. The sample gives 150,000 to 200,000 clones, 75% of which show up once; around 4.7% is in the top ten. The specimen sequenced was PBMCs. These receptors came from a male donor in good health and CMV-seronegative.

This clone was detected only once. CDR3 in amino acids: CASSLTSGMGNEQFF. The CDR3 coding sequence is TGTGCCAGCAGCTTGACTAGCGGGATGGGGAATGAGCAGTTCTTC. This chain joins TRBV13 and TRBJ2-1; 11 positions match TRBD2. The CDR3 spans 15 residues. Germline CDR1 and CDR2: PRHDT and FYEKMQ (reference sequence). With 3 bases clipped from V and 7 bases from J, the junction kept 5 bases outside the gene matches.

The chain employs TRBV11-2 and TRBJ2-7; 9 bases match TRBD1. Germline-derived CDR1 and CDR2 are SGHAT and FQNNGV. The CDR3 covers 13 residues. After removal of 5 bases from V and 6 bases from J, the junction contained 5 bases not matched to a gene. The CDR3 here is CASSPGQGLEQYF. CDR3 in DNA: TGTGCCAGCAGCCCGGGACAGGGTCTCGAGCAGTACTTC.

This clone was detected once. For the CDR3, the DNA is TGTGCCAGCAGCTTAGGGACATCGAACACCGGGGAGCTGTTTTTT. Amino acids: CASSLGTSNTGELFF. The V call is TRBV7-3, the J call TRBJ2-2; TRBD1 might be the D (6 bases). From germline, CDR1 is SGHTA and CDR2 FQGTGA. The V end lost 2 bases, the J end lost 0 bases, and 7 bases lay between the germline ends. The length of the CDR3 is 15 residues.

In this sample, this clone turned up a few times. The chain employs TRBV5-1 and TRBJ1-1; D is unresolved. Germline V gives CDR1 SGHRS, CDR2 YFSETQ. The V end lost 6 bases, the J end lost 4 bases, and 13 bases lay between the germline ends. The CDR3 is 13 residues long. The CDR3: CASTDGSGTEAFF. The DNA for the CDR3 is TGCGCCAGCACCGACGGGAGCGGCACTGAAGCTTTCTTT.

This clone has just a few counts. This chain joins TRBV7-9 and TRBJ2-3; D is possibly TRBD2 (6 bases). Germline V gene sequence: CDR1 SEHNR, CDR2 FQNEAQ (reference sequence). This CDR3 is 15 amino acids long. V dropped 5 bases and J dropped 2 bases, with 14 bases sitting between them. CDR3 sequence (DNA): TGTGCCAGCAGCCCGGGGGAGCGGTTCACAGATACGCAGTATTTT. Amino acids: CASSPGERFTDTQYF.